The present entry profiles one TCR beta chain with its context. The antigen this receptor binds is unknown. Base qualities are not at hand, and no much larger clone is one base apart. The time point tag for this specimen amounts to: week 11, during vaccination. Each vaccine dose was 300 ug of a 20-mer mutant IDH1 peptide in Montanide, given subcutaneously with topical imiquimod. Newly diagnosed WHO grade 3 or 4 IDH1-mutant astrocytomas showing loss of nuclear ATRX were present in the donors. The samples were drawn from NOA16, a multicentre, single-arm, open-label phase I trial in Germany that tested a mutant IDH1 peptide vaccine in humans for the first time. Genomic DNA for TCRB sequencing was extracted from EDTA blood using the DNeasy Blood and Tissue Kit. This entry comes from a study of a mutant IDH1 vaccine in newly diagnosed glioma (dated by TCRdb to the early 2020s). With respect to the entire study: Patients were given eight vaccinations, in weeks 1, 3, 5, 7, 11, 15, 19 and 23, which matched visits V03 through V10. Vaccination was initiated 4-6 weeks after radiotherapy alone, or concurrently with temozolomide cycles in the chemotherapy-containing groups. Of the approximately 33 patients who were treated, approximately 62% were male and around 40% were female, and the mean age was around 41 years. Prior to enrollment, patients had been given standard therapy consisting of radiotherapy alone, temozolomide alone, or radiochemotherapy with temozolomide, with the combination given to most patients. Peripheral blood was collected at six visits: V03 (baseline), V05, V07, V10, V12 and V13. For exploratory analyses, 25 treated patients had longitudinal TCRB deep sequencing done wherever samples were available.

Broader findings and caveats from the paper: Selection of PBMC samples for TCRB deep sequencing was based on availability. Immune responses induced by the vaccine were seen in about 93% of patients across multiple MHC alleles. Changes in the top peripheral T cell clonotypes picked up by TCRB sequencing did not appear to be linked to pseudoprogression. It was noted by the authors that analyses of patient blood samples could not be reproduced owing to sample limitations.

The cysteine opens and the phenylalanine closes a CDR3 of 12 amino acids. The kept DNA is CDR3 alone, 36 bases in frame from the first base. In the germline V gene, CDR1 corresponds to MDHEN and CDR2 to SYDVKM. Relative to germline, V is 2 bases shorter and J is 8 bases shorter, with 9 bases between their ends. The library was generated by the immunoSEQ multiplex PCR assay. Rearranged TCR beta chain sequences were amplified with the hsTCRB Kit following the manufacturer's protocol. Sequencing of TCRB libraries was carried out on an Illumina MiSeq. The study's own analysis went as follows. The kit vendor's proprietary platform handled demultiplexing, trimming and gene mapping. Here the immuneACCESS table is served through TCRdb, limited to in-frame sequences with V and J called. Missing clones are a known gap in these copies; in checked studies unresolved V genes cover under half, and the rest lacks a known reason. The V and J calls and clone size come from that table; D and trimming were worked out from the DNA. The sample table holds roughly 60,000 clones, of which about four fifths were seen once. The ten top clones hold around 3.5% of the sample.

The sequence was obtained from a man between 25 and 39 years old with glioma. The V and J genes are TRBV28 and TRBJ1-1; no D segment can be confidently identified. Material: PBMCs, obtained from a glioma patient whose treatment included an IDH1 peptide vaccine. The CDR3 sequence is CASSLRAVEAFF. The DNA sequence follows: TGTGCCAGCAGTTTAAGGGCAGTAGAAGCTTTCTTT.